This TCR beta chain was identified in a study of response to subunit inactivated influenza vaccine. The study's findings and limits: The authors proposed limited new T cell recruitment per seasonal influenza vaccination.

The CDR3 has 16 amino acids. Germline-derived CDR1 and CDR2 are MNHEY and SVGEGT. Deletions cut 2 bases from V and 2 bases from J, with 13 bases between. One entry per CDR3 protein results from TCRdb running MiXCR on the RT-PCR reads. The sample contains 650,000 to 800,000 distinct CDR3 sequences, approximately 17% of which appear only once. This clonotype was observed a few times. Its target is not known. This TCR derives from a man aged 45-65 years who received an inactivated influenza vaccine. The chain recombines TRBV6-2 or TRBV6-3 with TRBJ1-5; no firm D call. Source: PBMCs from blood, taken 5 days after vaccination. CDR3 loop: CASSYGVRRGNQPQHF. In DNA, the CDR3 is TGTGCCAGCAGTTACGGGGTCAGGCGAGGCAATCAGCCCCAGCATTTT.